The text below deals with one TCR beta chain. The data originate from a study of T cell responses to AZD1222 COVID-19 vaccine. V dropped 3 bases and J dropped 0 bases, with 11 bases sitting between them. The CDR3 has 15 residues. CDR1 and CDR2 from the germline V gene are SGHDN and FVKESK. The table came from immunoSEQ multiplex PCR; TCRdb's copy has only in-frame clones and leaves some out. The sample lists some 190,000 clones; roughly 94% were seen once. The receptor was isolated from an adult who received the MenACWY meningococcal vaccine as a control. The input for sequencing was peripheral blood, taken 28 days after the second dose of the MenACWY control vaccine. The chain combines TRBV14 with TRBJ2-5; a weak D match, TRBD1 (5 bases). The CDR3 spells CASSQFQGYQETQYF. The CDR3 DNA follows: TGTGCCAGCAGCCAGTTTCAGGGATACCAAGAGACCCAGTACTTC.